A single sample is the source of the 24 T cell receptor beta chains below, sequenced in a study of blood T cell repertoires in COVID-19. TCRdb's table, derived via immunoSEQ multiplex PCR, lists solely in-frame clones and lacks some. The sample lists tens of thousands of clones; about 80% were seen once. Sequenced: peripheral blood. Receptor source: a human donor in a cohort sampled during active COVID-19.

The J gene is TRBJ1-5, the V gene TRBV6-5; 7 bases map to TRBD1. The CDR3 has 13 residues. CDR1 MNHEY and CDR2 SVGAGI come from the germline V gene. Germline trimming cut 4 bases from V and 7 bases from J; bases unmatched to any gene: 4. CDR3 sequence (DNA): TGTGCCAGCAGTTTGACAGGGTGGCAGCCCCAGCATTTT. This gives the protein CASSLTGWQPQHF.

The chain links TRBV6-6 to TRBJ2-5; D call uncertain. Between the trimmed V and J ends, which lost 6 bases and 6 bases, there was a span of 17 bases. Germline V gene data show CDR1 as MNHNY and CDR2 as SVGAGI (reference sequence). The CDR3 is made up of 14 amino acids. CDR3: CASSSPQLQQTQYF. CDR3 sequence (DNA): TGTGCCAGCAGCTCCCCCCAGTTACAGCAGACCCAGTACTTC.

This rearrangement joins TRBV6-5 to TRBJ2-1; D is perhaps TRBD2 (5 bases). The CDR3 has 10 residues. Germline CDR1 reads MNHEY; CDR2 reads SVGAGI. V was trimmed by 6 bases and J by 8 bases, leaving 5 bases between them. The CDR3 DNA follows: TGTGCCAGCAGGAGGGATGAGCAGTTCTTC. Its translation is CASRRDEQFF.

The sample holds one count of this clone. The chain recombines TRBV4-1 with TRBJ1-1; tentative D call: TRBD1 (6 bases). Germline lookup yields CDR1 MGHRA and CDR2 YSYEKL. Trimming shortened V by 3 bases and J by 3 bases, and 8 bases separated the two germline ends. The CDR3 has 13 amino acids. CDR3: CASSQDSYTEAFF. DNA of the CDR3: TGCGCCAGCAGCCAGGACAGTTACACTGAAGCTTTCTTT.

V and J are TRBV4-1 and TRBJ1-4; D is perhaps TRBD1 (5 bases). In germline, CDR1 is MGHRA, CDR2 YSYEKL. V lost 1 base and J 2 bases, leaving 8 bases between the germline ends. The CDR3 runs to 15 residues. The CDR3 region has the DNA TGCGCCAGCAGCCAAGTGGCAGGGACTAATGAAAAACTGTTTTTT. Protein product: CASSQVAGTNEKLFF.

DNA of the CDR3: TGTGCCAGCAGGTACATGGGACTTTATACCGACAATGAGCAGTTCTTC. This encodes CASRYMGLYTDNEQFF. This chain connects TRBV14 to TRBJ2-1; TRBD2 might be the D (6 bases). Germline V gene lookup returns CDR1 SGHDN and CDR2 FVKESK. V was trimmed by 6 bases and J by 5 bases, leaving 20 bases between them. The CDR3 runs to 16 residues.

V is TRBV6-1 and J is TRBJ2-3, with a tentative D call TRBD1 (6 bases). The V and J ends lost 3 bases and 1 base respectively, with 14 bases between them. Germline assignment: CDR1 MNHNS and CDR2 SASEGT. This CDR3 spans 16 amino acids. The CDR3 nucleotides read TGTGCCAGCAGTGACGCCGGGACACTAGGCACAGATACGCAGTATTTT. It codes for CASSDAGTLGTDTQYF.

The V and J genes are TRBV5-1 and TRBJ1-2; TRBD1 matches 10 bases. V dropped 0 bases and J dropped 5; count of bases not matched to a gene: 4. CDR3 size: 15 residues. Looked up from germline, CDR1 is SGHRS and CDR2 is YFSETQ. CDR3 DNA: TGCGCCAGCAGCTTGGATGGACAGGGGGGGTATGGCTACACCTTC. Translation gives CASSLDGQGGYGYTF.

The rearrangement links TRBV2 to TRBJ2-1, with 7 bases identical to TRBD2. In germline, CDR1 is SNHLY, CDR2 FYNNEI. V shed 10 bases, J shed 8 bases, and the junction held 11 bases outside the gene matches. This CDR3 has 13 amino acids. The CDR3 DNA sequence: TGTGCCACCTCGGGGCGGGAGTATTATGAGCAGTTCTTC. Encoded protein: CATSGREYYEQFF.

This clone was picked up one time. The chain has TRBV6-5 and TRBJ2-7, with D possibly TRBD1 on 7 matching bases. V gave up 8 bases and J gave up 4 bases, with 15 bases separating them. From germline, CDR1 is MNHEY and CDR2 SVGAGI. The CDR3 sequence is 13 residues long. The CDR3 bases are TGTGCCAGCGTGGGCAGGGGGGCTTACGAGCAGTACTTC. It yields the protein CASVGRGAYEQYF.

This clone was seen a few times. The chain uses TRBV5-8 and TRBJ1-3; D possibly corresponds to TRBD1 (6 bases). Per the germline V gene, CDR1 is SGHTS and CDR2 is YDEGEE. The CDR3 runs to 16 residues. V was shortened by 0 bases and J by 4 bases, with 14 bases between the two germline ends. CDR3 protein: CASSLGTGNLGNTIYF. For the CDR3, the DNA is TGTGCCAGCAGCTTGGGTACAGGGAATCTCGGAAACACCATATATTTT.

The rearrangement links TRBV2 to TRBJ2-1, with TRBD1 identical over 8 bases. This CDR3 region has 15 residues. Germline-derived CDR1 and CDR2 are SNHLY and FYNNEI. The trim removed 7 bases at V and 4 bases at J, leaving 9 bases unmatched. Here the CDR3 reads CASIQDRVGYNEQFF. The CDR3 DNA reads TGTGCCAGCATCCAGGACAGGGTAGGGTACAATGAGCAGTTCTTC.

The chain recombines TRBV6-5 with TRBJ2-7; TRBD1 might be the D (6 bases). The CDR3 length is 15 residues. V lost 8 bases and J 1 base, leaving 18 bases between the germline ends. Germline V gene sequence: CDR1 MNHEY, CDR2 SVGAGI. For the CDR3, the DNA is TGTGCCAGCCGCCTCCGAGACAGGCTTTCCTACGAGCAGTACTTC. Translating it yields CASRLRDRLSYEQYF.

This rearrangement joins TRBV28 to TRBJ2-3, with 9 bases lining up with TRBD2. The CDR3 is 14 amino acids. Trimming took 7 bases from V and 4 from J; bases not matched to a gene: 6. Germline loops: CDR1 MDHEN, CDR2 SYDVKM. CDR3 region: CASKTSGFPDTQYF. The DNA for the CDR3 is TGTGCCAGCAAGACTAGCGGATTCCCAGATACGCAGTATTTT.

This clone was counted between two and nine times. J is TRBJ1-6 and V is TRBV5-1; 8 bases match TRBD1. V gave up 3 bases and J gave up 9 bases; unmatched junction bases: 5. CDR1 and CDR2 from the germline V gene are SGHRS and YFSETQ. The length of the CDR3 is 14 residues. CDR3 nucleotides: TGCGCCAGCAGCTCCGGACAGGGAGGTTCACCCCTCCACTTT. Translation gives CASSSGQGGSPLHF.

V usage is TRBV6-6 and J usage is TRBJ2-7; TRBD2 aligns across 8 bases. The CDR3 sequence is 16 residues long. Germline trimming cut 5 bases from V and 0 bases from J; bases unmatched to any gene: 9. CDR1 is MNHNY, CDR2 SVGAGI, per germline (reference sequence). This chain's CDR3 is CASSPSSGTASYEQYF. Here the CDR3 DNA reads TGTGCCAGCAGTCCGAGTAGCGGGACGGCCTCCTACGAGCAGTACTTC.

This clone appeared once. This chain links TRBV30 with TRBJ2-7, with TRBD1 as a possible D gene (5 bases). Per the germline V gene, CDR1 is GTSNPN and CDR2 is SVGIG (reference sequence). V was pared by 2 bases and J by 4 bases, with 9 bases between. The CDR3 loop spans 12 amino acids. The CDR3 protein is CAWSSGIYEQYF. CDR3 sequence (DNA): TGTGCCTGGAGTTCAGGGATATACGAGCAGTACTTC. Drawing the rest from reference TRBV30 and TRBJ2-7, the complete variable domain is SQTIHQWPATLVQPVGSPLSLECTVEGTSNPNLYWYRQAAGRGLQLLFYSVGIGQISSEVPQNLSASRPQDRQFILSSKKLLLSDSGFYLCAWSSGIYEQYFGPGTRLTVT.

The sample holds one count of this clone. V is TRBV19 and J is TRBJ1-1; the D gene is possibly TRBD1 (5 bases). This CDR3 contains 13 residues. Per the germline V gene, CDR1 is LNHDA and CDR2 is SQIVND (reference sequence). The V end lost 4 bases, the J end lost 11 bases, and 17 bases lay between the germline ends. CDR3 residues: CASSTQGVLVAFF. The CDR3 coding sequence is TGTGCCAGTAGTACCCAAGGGGTTCTGGTGGCTTTCTTT.

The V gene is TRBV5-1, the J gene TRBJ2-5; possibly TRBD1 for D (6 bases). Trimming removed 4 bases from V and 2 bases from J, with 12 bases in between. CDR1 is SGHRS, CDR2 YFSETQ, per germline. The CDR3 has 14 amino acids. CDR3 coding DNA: TGCGCCAGCAGCCCCAGGGGAGTACAAGAGACCCAGTACTTC. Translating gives CASSPRGVQETQYF.

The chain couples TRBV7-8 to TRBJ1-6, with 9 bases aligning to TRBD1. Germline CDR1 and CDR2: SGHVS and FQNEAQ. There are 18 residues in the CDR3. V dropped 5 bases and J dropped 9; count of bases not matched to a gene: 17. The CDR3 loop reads CASSPTAVRRTGVSPLHF. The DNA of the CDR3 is TGTGCCAGCAGCCCGACAGCGGTCCGCCGGACAGGGGTTTCACCCCTCCACTTT.

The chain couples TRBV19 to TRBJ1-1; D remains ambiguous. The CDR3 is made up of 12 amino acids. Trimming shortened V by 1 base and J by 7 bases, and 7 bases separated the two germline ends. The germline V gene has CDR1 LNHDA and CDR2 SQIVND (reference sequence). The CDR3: CASSIGRYEAFF. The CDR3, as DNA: TGTGCCAGTAGTATAGGGAGGTATGAAGCTTTCTTT.

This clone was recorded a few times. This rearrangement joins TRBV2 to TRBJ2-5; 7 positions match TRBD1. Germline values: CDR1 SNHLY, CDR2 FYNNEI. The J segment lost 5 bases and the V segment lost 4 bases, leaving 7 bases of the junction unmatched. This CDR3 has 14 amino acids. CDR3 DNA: TGTGCCAGCAGTGCAGGGGGTAAGACGGAGACCCAGTACTTC. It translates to CASSAGGKTETQYF. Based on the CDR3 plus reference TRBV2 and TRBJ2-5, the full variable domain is EPEVTQTPSHQVTQMGQEVILRCVPISNHLYFYWYRQILGQKVEFLVSFYNNEISEKSEIFDDQFSVERPDGSNFTLKIRSTKLEDSAMYFCASSAGGKTETQYFGPGTRLLVL.

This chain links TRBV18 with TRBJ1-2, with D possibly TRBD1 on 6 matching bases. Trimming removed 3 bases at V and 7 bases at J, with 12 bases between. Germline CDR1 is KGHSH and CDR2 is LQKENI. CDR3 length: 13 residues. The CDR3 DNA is TGTGCCAGCTCACCGAACAGGGATTCTGGCTACACCTTC. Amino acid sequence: CASSPNRDSGYTF.

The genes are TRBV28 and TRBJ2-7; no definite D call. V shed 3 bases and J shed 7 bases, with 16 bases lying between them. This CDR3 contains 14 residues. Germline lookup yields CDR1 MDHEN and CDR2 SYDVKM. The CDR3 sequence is CASSLVKVGREQYF. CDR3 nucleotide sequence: TGTGCCAGCAGTTTGGTAAAGGTGGGCCGTGAGCAGTACTTC. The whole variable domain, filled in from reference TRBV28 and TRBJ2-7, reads DVKVTQSSRYLVKRTGEKVFLECVQDMDHENMFWYRQDPGLGLRLIYFSYDVKMKEKGDIPEGYSVSREKKERFSLILESASTNQTSMYLCASSLVKVGREQYFGPGTRLTVT.